Described below is a single T cell receptor (beta chain) sequence and its context. The germline gives CDR1 MGHDK, CDR2 SYGVNS. The CDR3 is 16 amino acids. Trimming shortened V by 5 bases and J by 1 base, and 17 bases separated the two germline ends. TCRdb keeps only in-frame clones here, not all; method: immunoSEQ multiplex PCR. Of 45,000 to 65,000 clones in the sample, approximately 82% are singletons; the top ten hold roughly 3.5%. The data stem from a study of blood T cell repertoires in COVID-19. The sample consisted of peripheral blood. The gene calls are TRBV25-1 and TRBJ1-1, with D hard to call. The sequence was obtained from a man in his 60s with acute or convalescent COVID-19. The CDR3 protein is CASSNWPQVTNTEAFF. The CDR3 nucleotides are TGTGCCAGCAGTAACTGGCCCCAGGTCACGAACACTGAAGCTTTCTTT. Drawing the rest from reference TRBV25-1 and TRBJ1-1, the complete variable domain is EADIYQTPRYLVIGTGKKITLECSQTMGHDKMYWYQQDPGMELHLIHYSYGVNSTEKGDLSSESTVSRIRTEHFPLTLESARPSHTSQYLCASSNWPQVTNTEAFFGQGTRLTVV.